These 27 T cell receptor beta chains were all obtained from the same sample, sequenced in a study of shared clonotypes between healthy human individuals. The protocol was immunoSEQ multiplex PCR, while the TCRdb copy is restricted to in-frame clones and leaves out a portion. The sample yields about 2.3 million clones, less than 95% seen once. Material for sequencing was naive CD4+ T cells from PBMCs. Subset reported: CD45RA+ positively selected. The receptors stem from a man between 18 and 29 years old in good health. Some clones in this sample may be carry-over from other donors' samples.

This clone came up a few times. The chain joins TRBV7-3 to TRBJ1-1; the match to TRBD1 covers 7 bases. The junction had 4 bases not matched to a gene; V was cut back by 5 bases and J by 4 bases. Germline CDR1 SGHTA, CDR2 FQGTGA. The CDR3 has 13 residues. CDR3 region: CASSEQGGTEAFF. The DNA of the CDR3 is TGTGCCAGCAGCGAGCAGGGGGGCACTGAAGCTTTCTTT.

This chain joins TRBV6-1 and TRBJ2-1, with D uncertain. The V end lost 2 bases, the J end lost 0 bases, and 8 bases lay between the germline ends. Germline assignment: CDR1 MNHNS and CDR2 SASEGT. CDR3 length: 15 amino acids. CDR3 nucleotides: TGTGCCAGCAGTGAATTTCCAAGCTCCTACAATGAGCAGTTCTTC. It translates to CASSEFPSSYNEQFF.

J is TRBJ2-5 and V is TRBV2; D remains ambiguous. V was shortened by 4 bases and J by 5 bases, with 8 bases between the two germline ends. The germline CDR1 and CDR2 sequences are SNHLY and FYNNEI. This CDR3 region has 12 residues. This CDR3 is CASSGHGETQYF. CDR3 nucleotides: TGTGCCAGCAGTGGCCACGGGGAGACCCAGTACTTC. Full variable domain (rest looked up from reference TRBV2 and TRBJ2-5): EPEVTQTPSHQVTQMGQEVILRCVPISNHLYFYWYRQILGQKVEFLVSFYNNEISEKSEIFDDQFSVERPDGSNFTLKIRSTKLEDSAMYFCASSGHGETQYFGPGTRLLVL.

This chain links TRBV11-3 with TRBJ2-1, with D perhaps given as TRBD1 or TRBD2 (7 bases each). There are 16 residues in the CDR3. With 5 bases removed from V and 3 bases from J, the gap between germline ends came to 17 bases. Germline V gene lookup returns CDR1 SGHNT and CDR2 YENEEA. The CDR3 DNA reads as TGTGCCAGCAGCGCTCAGGGGGGGGAACACTACAATGAGCAGTTCTTC. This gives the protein CASSAQGGEHYNEQFF.

The CDR3 loop reads CASSSETAPFSSTDTQYF. The CDR3, as DNA: TGTGCCAGCAGCTCCGAGACAGCCCCATTCTCTAGCACAGATACGCAGTATTTT. The rearrangement uses TRBV11-2 and TRBJ2-3; a possible D gene is TRBD1 (5 bases). Germline CDR1 is SGHAT and CDR2 is FQNNGV. CDR3 length: 18 amino acids. The V gene lost 4 bases and the J gene lost 0 bases, with 20 bases spanning the gap. The variable domain in full, completed from reference TRBV11-2 and TRBJ2-3, reads EAGVAQSPRYKIIEKRQSVAFWCNPISGHATLYWYQQILGQGPKLLIQFQNNGVVDDSQLPKDRFSAERLKGVDSTLKIQPAKLEDSAVYLCASSSETAPFSSTDTQYFGPGTRLTVL.

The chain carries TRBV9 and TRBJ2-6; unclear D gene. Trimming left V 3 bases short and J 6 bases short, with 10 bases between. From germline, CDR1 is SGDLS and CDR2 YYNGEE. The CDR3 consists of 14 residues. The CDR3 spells CASSATGLANVLTF. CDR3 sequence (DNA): TGTGCCAGCAGCGCTACCGGGTTGGCCAACGTCCTGACTTTC.

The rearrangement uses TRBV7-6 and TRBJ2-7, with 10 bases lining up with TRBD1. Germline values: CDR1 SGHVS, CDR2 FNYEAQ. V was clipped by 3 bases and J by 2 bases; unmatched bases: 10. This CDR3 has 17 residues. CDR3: CASSFAPAGTGAYEQYF. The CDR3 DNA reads TGTGCCAGCAGCTTCGCCCCCGCAGGGACAGGGGCCTACGAGCAGTACTTC. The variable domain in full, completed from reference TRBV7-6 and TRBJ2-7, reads GAGVSQSPRYKVTKRGQDVALRCDPISGHVSLYWYRQALGQGPEFLTYFNYEAQQDKSGLPNDRFSAERPEGSISTLTIQRTEQRDSAMYRCASSFAPAGTGAYEQYFGPGTRLTVT.

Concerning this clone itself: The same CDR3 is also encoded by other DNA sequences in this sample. This CDR3 is CASSLGTSGRVNEQFF. CDR3 nucleotide sequence: TGCGCCAGCAGCCTCGGGACTAGCGGGAGGGTTAATGAGCAGTTCTTC. The chain employs TRBV5-1 and TRBJ2-1; TRBD2 agrees at 16 bases. The V and J ends lost 4 bases and 7 bases, in that order; junction bases with no gene match: 5. CDR1 and CDR2 (germline): SGHRS, YFSETQ. The CDR3 sequence is 16 residues long.

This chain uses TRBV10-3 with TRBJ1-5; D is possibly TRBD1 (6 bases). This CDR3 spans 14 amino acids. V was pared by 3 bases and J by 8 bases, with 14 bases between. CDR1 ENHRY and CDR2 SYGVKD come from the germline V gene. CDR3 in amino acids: CAISDPGALEPQHF. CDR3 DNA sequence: TGTGCCATCAGTGACCCAGGGGCTTTGGAGCCCCAGCATTTT.

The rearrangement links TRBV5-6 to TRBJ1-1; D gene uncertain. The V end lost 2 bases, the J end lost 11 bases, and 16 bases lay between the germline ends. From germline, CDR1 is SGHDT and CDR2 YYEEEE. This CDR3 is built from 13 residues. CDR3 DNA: TGTGCCAGCAGCTTCAATCTGATGGCGGGGGCTTTCTTT. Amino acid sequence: CASSFNLMAGAFF.

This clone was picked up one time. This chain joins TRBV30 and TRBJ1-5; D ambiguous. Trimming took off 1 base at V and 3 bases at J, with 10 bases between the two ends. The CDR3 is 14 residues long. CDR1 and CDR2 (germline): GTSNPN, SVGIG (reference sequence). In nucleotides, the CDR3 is TGTGCCTGGAGTGGCACAGCCAACAATCAGCCCCAGCATTTT. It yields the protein CAWSGTANNQPQHF.

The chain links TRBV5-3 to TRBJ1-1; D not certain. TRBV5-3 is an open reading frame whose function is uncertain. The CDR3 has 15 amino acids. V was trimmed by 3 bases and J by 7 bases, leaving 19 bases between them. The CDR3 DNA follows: TGTGCCAGAAGCTGGATAGGGCGAAAACCCGATGAAGCTTTCTTT. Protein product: CARSWIGRKPDEAFF.

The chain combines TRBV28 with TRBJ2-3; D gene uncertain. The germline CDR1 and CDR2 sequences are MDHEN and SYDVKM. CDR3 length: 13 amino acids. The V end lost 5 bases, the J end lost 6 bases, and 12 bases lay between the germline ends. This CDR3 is CASSIPMRDTQYF. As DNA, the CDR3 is TGTGCCAGCAGTATCCCGATGCGGGATACGCAGTATTTT.

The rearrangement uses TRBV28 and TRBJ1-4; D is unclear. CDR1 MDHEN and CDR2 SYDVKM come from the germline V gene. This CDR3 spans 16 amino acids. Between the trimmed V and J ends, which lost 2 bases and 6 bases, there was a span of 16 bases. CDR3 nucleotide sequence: TGTGCCAGCAGTTTAGTTGTAGGTACCGGGGATGAAAAACTGTTTTTT. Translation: CASSLVVGTGDEKLFF.

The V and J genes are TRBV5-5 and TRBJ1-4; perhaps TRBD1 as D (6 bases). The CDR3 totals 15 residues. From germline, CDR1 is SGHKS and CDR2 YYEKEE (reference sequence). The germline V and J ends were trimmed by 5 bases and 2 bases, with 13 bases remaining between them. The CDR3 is CASRYYGGTNEKLFF. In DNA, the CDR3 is TGTGCCAGCAGATACTACGGGGGCACTAATGAAAAACTGTTTTTT.

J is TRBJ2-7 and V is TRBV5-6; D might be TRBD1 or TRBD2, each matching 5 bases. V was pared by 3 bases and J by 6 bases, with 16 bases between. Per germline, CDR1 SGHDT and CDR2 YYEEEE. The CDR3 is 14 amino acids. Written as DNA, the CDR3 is TGTGCCAGCAGCTCGTCCCGGGACGGCGTCGAGCAGTACTTC. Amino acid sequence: CASSSSRDGVEQYF. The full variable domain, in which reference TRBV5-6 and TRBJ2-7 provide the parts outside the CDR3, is DAGVTQSPTHLIKTRGQQVTLRCSPKSGHDTVSWYQQALGQGPQFIFQYYEEEERQRGNFPDRFSGHQFPNYSSELNVNALLLGDSALYLCASSSSRDGVEQYFGPGTRLTVT.

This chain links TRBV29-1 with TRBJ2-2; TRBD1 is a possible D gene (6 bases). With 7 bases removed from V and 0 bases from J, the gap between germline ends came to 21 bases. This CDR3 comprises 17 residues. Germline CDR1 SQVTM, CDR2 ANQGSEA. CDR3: CSGKQGAGNANTGELFF. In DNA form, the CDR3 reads TGCAGCGGGAAACAGGGCGCCGGTAACGCGAACACCGGGGAGCTGTTTTTT.

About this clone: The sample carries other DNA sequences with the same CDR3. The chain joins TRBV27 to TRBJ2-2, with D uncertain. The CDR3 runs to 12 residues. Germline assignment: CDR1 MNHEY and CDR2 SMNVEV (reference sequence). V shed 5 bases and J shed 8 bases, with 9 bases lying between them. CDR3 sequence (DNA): TGTGCCAGCAGTCCAACGGTAGGGGAGCTGTTTTTT. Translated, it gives CASSPTVGELFF.

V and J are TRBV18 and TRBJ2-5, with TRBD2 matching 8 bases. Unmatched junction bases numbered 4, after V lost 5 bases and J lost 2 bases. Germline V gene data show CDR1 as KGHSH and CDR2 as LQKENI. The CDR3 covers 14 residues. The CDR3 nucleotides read TGTGCCAGCTCAGTACTAGCGGAACAAGAGACCCAGTACTTC. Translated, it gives CASSVLAEQETQYF.

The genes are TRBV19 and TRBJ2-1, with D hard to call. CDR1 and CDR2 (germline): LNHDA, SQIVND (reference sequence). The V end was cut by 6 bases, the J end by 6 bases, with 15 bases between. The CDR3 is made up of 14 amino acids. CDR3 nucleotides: TGTGCCAGTAGGAGCGAGAGGCTGACCAATGAGCAGTTCTTC. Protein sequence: CASRSERLTNEQFF.

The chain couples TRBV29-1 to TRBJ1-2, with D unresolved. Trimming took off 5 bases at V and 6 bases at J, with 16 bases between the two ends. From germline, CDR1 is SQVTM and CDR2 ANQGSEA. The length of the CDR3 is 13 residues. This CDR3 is CSVWAPYNHGYTF. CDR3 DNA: TGCAGCGTTTGGGCACCTTACAACCATGGCTACACCTTC.

The CDR3 DNA reads as TGTGCCAGCAGCCCTACAGGGGTGGGGTTCCAAGAGACCCAGTACTTC. Translated, it gives CASSPTGVGFQETQYF. J is TRBJ2-5 and V is TRBV6-6; 7 bases are a match to TRBD1. The CDR3 loop spans 16 amino acids. Germline V lookup: CDR1 MNHNY, CDR2 SVGAGI (reference sequence). V was clipped by 6 bases and J by 1 base; unmatched bases: 11.

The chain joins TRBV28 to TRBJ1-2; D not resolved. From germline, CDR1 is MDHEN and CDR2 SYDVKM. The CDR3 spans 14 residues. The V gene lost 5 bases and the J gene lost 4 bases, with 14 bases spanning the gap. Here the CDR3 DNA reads TGTGCCAGCAGTGACATGAGATCCCTCTATGGCTACACCTTC. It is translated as CASSDMRSLYGYTF.

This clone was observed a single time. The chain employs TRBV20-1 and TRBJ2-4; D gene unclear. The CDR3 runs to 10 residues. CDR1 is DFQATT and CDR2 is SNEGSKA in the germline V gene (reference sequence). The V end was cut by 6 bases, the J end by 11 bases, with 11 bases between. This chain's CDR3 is CSAERLLQYF. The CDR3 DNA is TGCAGTGCCGAACGGTTACTTCAGTACTTC.

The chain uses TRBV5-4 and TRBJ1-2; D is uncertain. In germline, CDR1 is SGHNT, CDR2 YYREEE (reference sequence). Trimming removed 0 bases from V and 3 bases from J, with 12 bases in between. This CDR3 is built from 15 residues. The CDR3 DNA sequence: TGTGCCAGCAGCTTGGCCCCGGGGATCGACTATGGCTACACCTTC. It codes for CASSLAPGIDYGYTF.

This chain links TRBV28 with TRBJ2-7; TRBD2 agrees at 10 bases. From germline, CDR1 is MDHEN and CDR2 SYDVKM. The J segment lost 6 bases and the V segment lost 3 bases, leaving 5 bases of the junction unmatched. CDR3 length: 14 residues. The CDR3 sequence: CASSLAGTSVEQYF. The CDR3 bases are TGTGCCAGCAGTTTGGCCGGGACTAGCGTCGAGCAGTACTTC.

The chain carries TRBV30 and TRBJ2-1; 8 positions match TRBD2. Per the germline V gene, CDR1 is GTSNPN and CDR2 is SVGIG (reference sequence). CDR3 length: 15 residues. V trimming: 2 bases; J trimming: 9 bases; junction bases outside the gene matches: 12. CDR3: CAWSPPGTSNSEQFF. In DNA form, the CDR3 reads TGTGCCTGGAGTCCCCCCGGGACTAGTAATTCTGAGCAGTTCTTC.